The rows below give T cell receptor beta chains drawn from one sample of a study of shared clonotypes between healthy human individuals. The table came from immunoSEQ multiplex PCR; TCRdb's copy has only in-frame clones and leaves some out. Of about 2.3 million clones listed, 85% to 95% were seen once; the top ten hold 0.39%. Sequenced sample: naive CD4+ T cells from PBMCs. Receptors originate from a man aged 18 to 35 in good health. Some clones in this sample may be carry-over from other donors' samples. Both conserved end residues are part of each CDR3. The D gene is left open where the match is weak. Only part of the rows carry a size: once, few, many, or a class if the clone is expanded.

J: TRBJ2-7
D: -
V: TRBV6-6
size: -
CDR3: CASSYGSGSYEQYF
DNA: TGTGCCAGCAGTTATGGGTCAGGATCCTACGAGCAGTACTTC

J: TRBJ2-7
D: -
V: TRBV19
size: -
CDR3: CASSITGPVYEQYF
DNA: TGTGCCAGTAGTATAACAGGGCCTGTCTACGAGCAGTACTTC

J: TRBJ2-2
D: -
V: TRBV7-2
size: once
CDR3: CASSRGQITGELFF
DNA: TGTGCCAGCAGTCGCGGACAGATCACCGGGGAGCTGTTTTTT

J: TRBJ2-7
D: -
V: TRBV19
size: -
CDR3: CASSTQAQSSYEQYF
DNA: TGTGCCAGTAGTACCCAGGCTCAGAGCTCCTACGAGCAGTACTTC

J: TRBJ1-2
D: -
V: TRBV6-1
size: -
CDR3: CASRVGGIGYGYTF
DNA: TGTGCCAGCAGGGTAGGGGGAATAGGCTATGGCTACACCTTC

J: TRBJ1-3
D: -
V: TRBV5-1
size: -
CDR3: CASSLGPTTTGNTIYF
DNA: TGCGCCAGCAGCTTGGGGCCCACGACCACTGGAAACACCATATATTTT

J: TRBJ2-1
D: TRBD1
V: TRBV5-8
size: once
CDR3: CASNRGSSYNEQFF
DNA: TGTGCCAGTAACAGGGGGAGCTCCTACAATGAGCAGTTCTTC

J: TRBJ2-3
D: -
V: TRBV15
size: -
CDR3: CATGVSPSTDTQYF
DNA: TGTGCCACCGGGGTATCCCCGAGCACAGATACGCAGTATTTT

J: TRBJ1-1
D: -
V: TRBV10-2
size: -
CDR3: CASRTGPGGTEAFF
DNA: TGCGCCAGCAGGACCGGGCCCGGGGGGACTGAAGCTTTCTTT

J: TRBJ2-2
D: -
V: TRBV7-2
size: -
CDR3: CASSLTRPGELFF
DNA: TGTGCCAGCAGCTTAACGAGGCCCGGGGAGCTGTTTTTT

J: TRBJ2-5
D: -
V: TRBV10-3
size: -
CDR3: CAISDYGQANTQTQYF
DNA: TGTGCCATCAGTGATTACGGGCAGGCAAATACCCAGACCCAGTACTTC

J: TRBJ1-4
D: -
V: TRBV7-3
size: -
CDR3: CASSLTAVRNEKLFF
DNA: TGTGCCAGCAGCTTAACGGCGGTTAGGAATGAAAAACTGTTTTTT

J: TRBJ2-3
D: -
V: TRBV11-2
size: -
CDR3: CASSLWRGTDTQYF
DNA: TGTGCCAGCAGCTTATGGAGGGGCACAGATACGCAGTATTTT

J: TRBJ2-5
D: -
V: TRBV6-5
size: -
CDR3: CASSYTRGQETQYF
DNA: TGTGCCAGCAGTTACACCCGCGGCCAAGAGACCCAGTACTTC

J: TRBJ1-3
D: -
V: TRBV10-3
size: -
CDR3: CAISDPGTGNTIYF
DNA: TGTGCCATCAGTGACCCAGGGACGGGAAACACCATATATTTT

J: TRBJ2-1
D: -
V: TRBV6-1
size: once
CDR3: CASSFTGAGVNEQFF
DNA: TGTGCCAGCAGTTTCACGGGGGCGGGAGTCAATGAGCAGTTCTTC

J: TRBJ1-2
D: -
V: TRBV28
size: once
CDR3: CASSLRGHTTNYGYTF
DNA: TGTGCCAGCAGTTTACGGGGACATACTACAAACTATGGCTACACCTTC

J: TRBJ1-1
D: -
V: TRBV7-9
size: once
CDR3: CASSLRGALNTEAFF
DNA: TGTGCCAGCAGCTTAAGAGGGGCGCTGAACACTGAAGCTTTCTTT

J: TRBJ1-5
D: TRBD1
V: TRBV28
size: once
CDR3: CASTEQGPANQPQHF
DNA: TGTGCCAGCACCGAACAGGGGCCTGCCAATCAGCCCCAGCATTTT

J: TRBJ2-3
D: -
V: TRBV29-1
size: -
CDR3: CSLRQGGIDTQYF
DNA: TGCAGCTTACGACAGGGAGGGATAGATACGCAGTATTTT